This record covers a single T cell receptor (beta chain). As yet, its antigen is unknown. Since all of the isolated RNA was reverse transcribed, expressed TCRB transcripts were what got sequenced. Some clones are missing from TCRdb's copy, which holds only in-frame ones; the method was immunoSEQ multiplex PCR. The sample lists about 700,000 clones; about an eighth were seen once. The sample belongs to a study of beta chain features in type 1 diabetes. Study at large: Age, gender and cell yields were similar between patients and healthy donors.

Study-wide points: Significant though moderate, a shortening of TCRB CDR3s appeared in all four CD4+ subsets of Type 1 diabetes patients. Among patients, naive, central memory and Treg TCRB repertoires appeared more similar than among healthy donors.

Germline V gene data show CDR1 as MDHEN and CDR2 as SYDVKM. With 6 bases removed from V and 3 bases from J, the gap between germline ends came to 12 bases. The CDR3 is made up of 14 amino acids. Central memory, naive, regulatory and stem cell-like memory CD4+ cells were sorted by CD45RO/CCR7/CD25/CD127/CD95/CD27. The rearrangement uses TRBV28 and TRBJ1-5; D gene uncertain. The sample was naive CD4+ T cells from blood. The TCR sequence derives from a man younger than 30 with type 1 diabetes. The CDR3 sequence: CASRPGLPNQPQHF. The DNA for the CDR3 is TGTGCCAGCAGGCCAGGACTGCCCAATCAGCCCCAGCATTTT. The full variable domain, its missing parts supplied by reference TRBV28 and TRBJ1-5, is DVKVTQSSRYLVKRTGEKVFLECVQDMDHENMFWYRQDPGLGLRLIYFSYDVKMKEKGDIPEGYSVSREKKERFSLILESASTNQTSMYLCASRPGLPNQPQHFGDGTRLSIL.